The source of this T cell receptor beta chain is a study of a mutant IDH1 vaccine in newly diagnosed glioma. Study as a whole: Vaccination was launched 4-6 weeks after radiotherapy alone, or with temozolomide cycles.

The CDR3 length is 15 residues. J gave up 2 bases and V 2 bases, and 5 bases lay outside the gene matches. CDR1 is SGHKS and CDR2 is YYEKEE in the germline V gene (reference sequence). Note on this clone: Its cognate antigen is unknown.

Sequenced by immunoSEQ multiplex PCR; TCRdb stores in-frame clones only, minus some. The table has approximately 80,000 clones, 80% to 90% seen once. Time point indicated: week 47, end of study. The investigators gave 300 ug of mutant IDH1 20-mer peptide in each vaccine dose, together with topical imiquimod. Patients had eight vaccinations, in weeks 1, 3, 5, 7, 11, 15, 19 and 23. The chain couples TRBV5-5 to TRBJ2-7, with TRBD2 matching over 9 bases. This clonotype originated in a man aged 35-49 years with glioma. The source material was PBMCs, sampled from a glioma patient whose treatment included an IDH1 peptide vaccine. CDR3 amino acids: CASSFGLANTYEQYF. Here the CDR3 DNA reads TGTGCCAGCAGCTTTGGACTAGCGAACACCTACGAGCAGTACTTC.